Below, 30 T cell receptor beta chains from the same sample are listed, as sequenced in a study of blood T cell repertoires in COVID-19. Libraries were prepared by immunoSEQ multiplex PCR; TCRdb keeps only in-frame clonotypes and omits some of them. The sample carries roughly 250,000 clones, about 80% recorded once. The sequenced sample consisted of peripheral blood. These receptors originate from a woman aged 80 or older with acute or convalescent COVID-19.

The chain employs TRBV28 and TRBJ1-2; a possible D gene is TRBD1 (5 bases). The V and J ends lost 2 bases and 8 bases respectively, with 12 bases between them. CDR3 length: 13 residues. The germline gives CDR1 MDHEN, CDR2 SYDVKM. The CDR3 DNA reads as TGTGCCAGCAGTTTAGGGGCCGCCGGGGGCTACACCTTC. It codes for CASSLGAAGGYTF.

V is TRBV7-3 and J is TRBJ2-3; TRBD2 agrees at 8 bases. This CDR3 has 14 amino acids. V was clipped by 2 bases and J by 6 bases; unmatched bases: 4. CDR1 is SGHTA and CDR2 is FQGTGA in the germline V gene. CDR3 in amino acids: CASSLSPSGDTQYF. The CDR3 DNA follows: TGTGCCAGCAGCTTATCCCCTAGCGGGGATACGCAGTATTTT.

This clone was seen only once. This rearrangement joins TRBV5-1 to TRBJ2-1; TRBD2 matches 9 bases. Germline assignment: CDR1 SGHRS and CDR2 YFSETQ. The junction had 10 bases not matched to a gene; V was cut back by 6 bases and J by 6 bases. There are 15 residues in the CDR3. In DNA, the CDR3 is TGCGCCAGCACCGTCGCGGGAGGGCCCGGCAATGAGCAGTTCTTC. This encodes CASTVAGGPGNEQFF.

The rearrangement joins TRBV19 to TRBJ1-2; 10 bases are shared with TRBD1. Losses at the gene ends were 4 bases for V and 6 bases for J; bases not matched to a gene: 8. The CDR3 has 15 residues. Germline CDR1 LNHDA, CDR2 SQIVND (reference sequence). CDR3 region: CASSTTRDRGHGYTF. The CDR3 nucleotides read TGTGCCAGTAGTACGACCCGGGACAGGGGACATGGCTACACCTTC.

The J gene is TRBJ1-3, the V gene TRBV6-5; tentative D call: TRBD1 (6 bases). The CDR3 is 14 amino acids. V lost 9 bases to trimming and J lost 0 bases, with 12 bases between them. Germline CDR1 is MNHEY and CDR2 is SVGAGI. The CDR3 DNA reads as TGTGCCAGTGCCCGGACAGCCTCTGGAAACACCATATATTTT. Translating gives CASARTASGNTIYF.

J is TRBJ1-2 and V is TRBV5-1; possibly TRBD1 for D (5 bases). The germline CDR1 and CDR2 sequences are SGHRS and YFSETQ. V lost 4 bases and J lost 4, with 11 bases in between. This CDR3 region has 13 residues. CDR3 coding DNA: TGCGCCAGCAGCCGGGGGGGAGGCTATGGCTACACCTTC. This gives the protein CASSRGGGYGYTF.

This clone has a handful of counts. The chain has TRBV2 and TRBJ1-2; 7 positions match TRBD1. Trimming took 5 bases from V and 2 from J; bases not matched to a gene: 5. The germline gives CDR1 SNHLY, CDR2 FYNNEI. This CDR3 is 14 amino acids long. CDR3 residues: CASSWDSKNYGYTF. CDR3 coding DNA: TGTGCCAGCAGTTGGGACAGTAAAAACTATGGCTACACCTTC.

The J gene is TRBJ1-3, the V gene TRBV4-2, with 8 bases lining up with TRBD1. V trimming: 0 bases; J trimming: 2 bases; junction bases outside the gene matches: 9. Germline V gene sequence: CDR1 LGHNA, CDR2 YNFKEQ. The CDR3 spans 18 residues. The CDR3 spells CASSQEPTGERAGNTIYF. The CDR3, as DNA: TGTGCCAGCAGCCAAGAACCGACAGGGGAACGGGCTGGAAACACCATATATTTT.

J is TRBJ1-1 and V is TRBV28; D uncertain. This CDR3 comprises 14 residues. V was pared by 3 bases and J by 1 base, with 9 bases between. Per germline, CDR1 MDHEN and CDR2 SYDVKM. The DNA of the CDR3 is TGTGCCAGCAGTTTTGGGCAACGGAACACTGAAGCTTTCTTT. Translation: CASSFGQRNTEAFF. Full variable domain (missing parts from reference TRBV28 and TRBJ1-1): DVKVTQSSRYLVKRTGEKVFLECVQDMDHENMFWYRQDPGLGLRLIYFSYDVKMKEKGDIPEGYSVSREKKERFSLILESASTNQTSMYLCASSFGQRNTEAFFGQGTRLTVV.

The V call is TRBV12-5, the J call TRBJ2-2; maybe TRBD1 (6 bases). Germline V gene lookup returns CDR1 LGHNT and CDR2 FRNRAP. Trimming left V 2 bases short and J 1 base short, with 14 bases between. The CDR3 consists of 17 residues. Here the CDR3 reads CASGLWTGTKNTGELFF. DNA for the CDR3: TGTGCTAGTGGTTTGTGGACCGGGACAAAGAACACCGGGGAGCTGTTTTTT.

The chain uses TRBV29-1 and TRBJ1-1, with D possibly TRBD1 on 5 matching bases. V lost 5 bases and J 1 base, leaving 11 bases between the germline ends. Germline V gene lookup returns CDR1 SQVTM and CDR2 ANQGSEA. CDR3 size: 13 residues. Here the CDR3 DNA reads TGCAGCGTTTCGCGCGGGACGAACACTGAAGCTTTCTTT. Protein product: CSVSRGTNTEAFF.

The V gene is TRBV2, the J gene TRBJ2-2, with 10 bases identical to TRBD1. The CDR3 covers 16 residues. Germline V CDR1 and CDR2: SNHLY, FYNNEI. Trimming at V came to 6 bases and at J to 6 bases, leaving 10 bases not matched to a gene. CDR3 coding DNA: TGTGCCAGCAGCCGACAGGGGGCGCTTAGTGCCGGGGAGCTGTTTTTT. Amino acid sequence: CASSRQGALSAGELFF.

This clone was seen ten or more times. The chain couples TRBV7-2 to TRBJ1-6, with unresolved D. Germline CDR1 reads SGHTA; CDR2 reads FQGNSA. The CDR3 spans 13 residues. Deletions cut 3 bases from V and 9 bases from J, with 9 bases between. The CDR3, as DNA: TGTGCCAGCAGCTTCGGGGAGCCTTCACCCCTCCACTTT. Its protein is CASSFGEPSPLHF.

The V gene is TRBV6-8, the J gene TRBJ1-5, with 9 bases matching TRBD1. J was trimmed by 4 bases and V by 6 bases; bases with no gene match: 10. Germline V lookup: CDR1 MNHGY, CDR2 SAAAGT. The CDR3 length is 16 residues. In DNA, the CDR3 is TGTGCCAGCAGGGCAACGGACAGGGGCGATAATCAGCCCCAGCATTTT. Translation: CASRATDRGDNQPQHF.

The V gene is TRBV2, the J gene TRBJ2-4, with D perhaps matching TRBD1 (5 bases). The ends were cut back, 3 bases at V and 10 bases at J, with 13 bases in the middle. Germline assignment: CDR1 SNHLY and CDR2 FYNNEI. The CDR3 contains 13 residues. The DNA for the CDR3 is TGTGCCAGCAGTGACAGGCAGGGTAGGATTCAGTACTTC. Translating gives CASSDRQGRIQYF.

This chain links TRBV7-8 with TRBJ1-5; 7 bases fit TRBD1. V was pared by 1 base and J by 0 bases, with 6 bases of the junction left unmatched. The CDR3 is 17 amino acids. Germline CDR1 SGHVS, CDR2 FQNEAQ. The CDR3 spells CASSLGDSINSNQPQHF. The CDR3 bases are TGTGCCAGCAGCTTAGGGGACAGCATTAATAGCAATCAGCCCCAGCATTTT.

The chain is built from TRBV3-1 (or the pseudogene TRBV3-2) and TRBJ1-2; the match to TRBD1 covers 10 bases. V lost 3 bases, J lost 4 bases, and 11 bases stayed unmatched. The CDR3 is 17 amino acids. CDR1 is LGHDT and CDR2 is YNNKEL in the germline V gene (reference sequence). The chain's CDR3 is CASSHLGTGAGSYGYTF. In DNA form, the CDR3 reads TGTGCCAGCAGCCACCTCGGGACAGGGGCGGGTAGCTATGGCTACACCTTC.

The CDR3 region has the DNA TGTGCCAGCAGCGTAGGGGCCGTTAATTCACCCCTCCACTTT. It yields the protein CASSVGAVNSPLHF. The genes are TRBV9 and TRBJ1-6; D is undetermined. The CDR3 runs to 14 residues. V dropped 0 bases and J dropped 6 bases, with 7 bases sitting between them. Germline CDR1 is SGDLS and CDR2 is YYNGEE.

This chain links TRBV2 with TRBJ2-1, with TRBD1 identical over 8 bases. In germline, CDR1 is SNHLY, CDR2 FYNNEI. The CDR3 loop spans 14 amino acids. Trimming at V came to 5 bases and at J to 11 bases, leaving 11 bases not matched to a gene. The CDR3 region is CASSLAGGHGQQFF. In DNA form, the CDR3 reads TGTGCCAGCAGTCTGGCAGGGGGCCACGGGCAGCAGTTCTTC.

Concerning this clone itself: Other nucleotide sequences in the sample specify the same CDR3. This rearrangement joins TRBV18 to TRBJ1-4, with 10 bases fitting TRBD1. In germline, CDR1 is KGHSH, CDR2 LQKENI. J gave up 8 bases and V 2 bases, and 2 bases lay outside the gene matches. CDR3 length equals 14 residues. Here the CDR3 reads CASSPGQGVEKLFF. The CDR3, as DNA: TGTGCCAGCTCACCAGGACAGGGGGTGGAAAAACTGTTTTTT. Full variable domain (outside the CDR3, taken from reference TRBV18 and TRBJ1-4): NAGVMQNPRHLVRRRGQEARLRCSPMKGHSHVYWYRQLPEEGLKFMVYLQKENIIDESGMPKERFSAEFPKEGPSILRIQQVVRGDSAAYFCASSPGQGVEKLFFGSGTQLSVL.

The table lists this clone with a count of one. The rearrangement joins TRBV7-9 to TRBJ2-1; TRBD2 agrees at 13 bases. The germline CDR1 and CDR2 sequences are SEHNR and FQNEAQ (reference sequence). CDR3 length: 16 amino acids. The ends lost 1 base at V and 6 bases at J; junction bases unmatched: 3. CDR3 region: CASSLGTSGRVNEQFF. CDR3 bases: TGTGCCAGCAGCTTAGGGACTAGCGGGAGAGTCAATGAGCAGTTCTTC.

This chain joins TRBV5-1 and TRBJ2-2, with 15 bases aligning to TRBD2. CDR1 is SGHRS, CDR2 YFSETQ, per germline. The CDR3 is 17 residues long. Trimming removed 0 bases from V and 4 bases from J; junction bases left unmatched: 1. The CDR3 protein is CASSLGGLAGGTGELFF. In nucleotides, the CDR3 is TGCGCCAGCAGCTTGGGGGGACTAGCGGGAGGCACCGGGGAGCTGTTTTTT.

The chain recombines TRBV7-3 with TRBJ2-1; 14 positions match TRBD2. The length of the CDR3 is 17 residues. The trim removed 5 bases at V and 5 bases at J, leaving 8 bases unmatched. Germline CDR1 and CDR2: SGHTA and FQGTGA. CDR3: CASSAGTSGRGNNEQFF. The CDR3 nucleotides read TGTGCCAGCAGCGCCGGGACTAGCGGGAGAGGGAACAATGAGCAGTTCTTC.

J is TRBJ2-1 and V is TRBV5-1; the D is unclear. Per germline, CDR1 SGHRS and CDR2 YFSETQ. This CDR3 region has 15 residues. Trimming took off 3 bases at V and 1 base at J, with 11 bases between the two ends. Here the CDR3 reads CASSSLFTSYNEQFF. The CDR3, as DNA: TGCGCCAGCAGCTCCTTATTTACTTCCTACAATGAGCAGTTCTTC.

The rearrangement joins TRBV9 to TRBJ2-3; possibly TRBD1 for D (6 bases). V was cut by 6 bases and J by 0 bases, with 11 bases left in between. Germline V gene data show CDR1 as SGDLS and CDR2 as YYNGEE. The CDR3 spans 14 residues. CDR3 amino acids: CASTGTSSTDTQYF. The DNA of the CDR3 is TGTGCCAGCACCGGGACATCCAGCACAGATACGCAGTATTTT.

The rearrangement links TRBV18 to TRBJ2-3; no clear D gene. V was clipped by 0 bases and J by 2 bases, with 12 bases between them. From germline, CDR1 is KGHSH and CDR2 LQKENI. This CDR3 contains 16 residues. The CDR3 protein is CASSPPSTGFTDTQYF. The CDR3 coding sequence is TGTGCCAGCTCACCACCGTCTACTGGTTTCACAGATACGCAGTATTTT. Supplemented by reference TRBV18 and TRBJ2-3, the full variable domain reads NAGVMQNPRHLVRRRGQEARLRCSPMKGHSHVYWYRQLPEEGLKFMVYLQKENIIDESGMPKERFSAEFPKEGPSILRIQQVVRGDSAAYFCASSPPSTGFTDTQYFGPGTRLTVL.

The genes are TRBV29-1 and TRBJ1-2; tentative D call: TRBD1 (5 bases). Germline V gene data show CDR1 as SQVTM and CDR2 as ANQGSEA. Deletions cut 1 base from V and 5 bases from J, with 14 bases between. The CDR3 totals 14 residues. The CDR3 bases are TGCAGCGTTGAAGTTACGGGGGTCGTGTATGGCTACACCTTC. This encodes CSVEVTGVVYGYTF.

V usage is TRBV3-1 (or the pseudogene TRBV3-2) and J usage is TRBJ1-1; D gene unclear. CDR1 and CDR2 (germline): LGHDT, YNNKEL (reference sequence). The V gene lost 0 bases and the J gene lost 7 bases, with 9 bases spanning the gap. The CDR3 totals 13 residues. CDR3 coding DNA: TGTGCCAGCAGCCAAGAAGGAGGCATTGAAGCTTTCTTT. Translated, it gives CASSQEGGIEAFF.

This chain joins TRBV18 and TRBJ2-7; 7 bases are shared with TRBD1. From germline, CDR1 is KGHSH and CDR2 LQKENI. With V trimmed by 3 bases and J by 0 bases, 2 bases remained unmatched. The CDR3 extends over 14 amino acids. CDR3 amino acids: CASSPGTDSYEQYF. The DNA for the CDR3 is TGTGCCAGCTCACCGGGGACAGACTCCTACGAGCAGTACTTC.

The V and J genes are TRBV7-9 and TRBJ2-1; TRBD1 matches at 9 bases. Unmatched junction bases numbered 2, after V lost 0 bases and J lost 5 bases. Germline-derived CDR1 and CDR2 are SEHNR and FQNEAQ (reference sequence). The CDR3 totals 15 residues. The CDR3 loop reads CASSLAGTGNNEQFF. The CDR3 DNA sequence: TGTGCCAGCAGCTTAGCCGGGACAGGGAACAATGAGCAGTTCTTC.